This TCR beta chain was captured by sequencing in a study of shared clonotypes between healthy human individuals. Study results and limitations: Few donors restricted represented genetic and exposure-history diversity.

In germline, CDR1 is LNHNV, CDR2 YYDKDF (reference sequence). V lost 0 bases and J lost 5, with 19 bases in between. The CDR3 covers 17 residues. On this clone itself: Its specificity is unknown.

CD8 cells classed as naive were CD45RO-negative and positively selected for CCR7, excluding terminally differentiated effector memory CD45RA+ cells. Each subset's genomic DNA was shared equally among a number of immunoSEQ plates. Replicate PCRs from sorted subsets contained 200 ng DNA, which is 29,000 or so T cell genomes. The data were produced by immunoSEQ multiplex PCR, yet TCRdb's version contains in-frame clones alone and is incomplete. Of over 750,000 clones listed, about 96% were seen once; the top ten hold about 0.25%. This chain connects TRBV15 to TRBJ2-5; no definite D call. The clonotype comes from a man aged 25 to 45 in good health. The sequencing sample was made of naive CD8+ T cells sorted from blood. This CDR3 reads CATSRDKSAEAVETQYF. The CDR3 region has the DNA TGTGCCACCAGCAGAGATAAATCGGCCGAGGCTGTGGAGACCCAGTACTTC.